This T cell receptor (beta chain) was sequenced during a study of T cells in Graves' hyperthyroidism and ophthalmopathy. Template material for amplifying TCR beta CDR3 regions consisted of RNA transcripts. First-round RT-PCR of the TCR CDR3 relied on the HTBI primer set. MiXCR, run by TCRdb on the multiplex PCR reads, gives a single entry per CDR3 protein. The sample gives about 580,000 distinct CDR3 sequences, around 42% of which show up once; approximately 8.4% is in the top ten. Sequencing was carried out using peripheral blood or thyroid tissue (not recorded which). The clonotype originates from a woman aged 18-29 years with Graves' hyperthyroidism.

The CDR3 DNA sequence: TGTGCCAGCAGGCCAAGCAACCTTGAGCAGTTCTTC. This codes for CASRPSNLEQFF. V and J are TRBV7-2 and TRBJ2-1, with no clear D. Trimming took off 6 bases at V and 9 bases at J, with 12 bases between the two ends. Germline V gene sequence: CDR1 SGHTA, CDR2 FQGNSA. This CDR3 is 12 amino acids long.